Below are 13 T cell receptor beta chains sequenced from a single sample in a study of graft-versus-host responses after intestinal transplantation. This table comes from immunoSEQ multiplex PCR, and its TCRdb copy is limited to in-frame clones, with some not included. The data hold 25,000 to 30,000 clones, with 70% to 90% observed a single time. The sample in question was PBMCs, obtained 450 to 480 days after intestinal transplantation. The receptors here all came from a human patient who received an intestinal transplant, so some T cells may come from the graft donor.

The rearrangement joins TRBV5-1 to TRBJ1-5; D remains ambiguous. This CDR3 has 8 residues. The germline V gene has CDR1 SGHRS and CDR2 YFSETQ. V gave up 10 bases and J gave up 9 bases, with 5 bases separating them. The CDR3 loop is CALWPQHF. The CDR3 coding sequence is TGCGCCTTGTGGCCCCAGCATTTT.

The sample holds a few counts of this clone. The rearrangement links TRBV6-5 to TRBJ1-5; D ambiguous. V dropped 10 bases and J dropped 2 bases, with 15 bases sitting between them. Germline V gene data show CDR1 as MNHEY and CDR2 as SVGAGI. CDR3 length: 14 amino acids. Here the CDR3 reads CAIQQGSGNQPQHF. CDR3 bases: TGTGCCATCCAGCAAGGTTCCGGCAATCAGCCCCAGCATTTT.

J is TRBJ2-3 and V is TRBV2; D remains ambiguous. The V end was cut by 2 bases, the J end by 2 bases, with 11 bases between. This CDR3 comprises 15 residues. Germline CDR1 and CDR2: SNHLY and FYNNEI. The CDR3 region is CASSEFRKITDTQYF. CDR3 DNA: TGTGCCAGCAGTGAATTTCGGAAGATCACAGATACGCAGTATTTT.

This clone was detected only a few times. V usage is TRBV19 and J usage is TRBJ2-2; tentatively, D is TRBD1 (6 bases). V lost 6 bases, J lost 3 bases, and 14 bases lay in between. Germline loops: CDR1 LNHDA, CDR2 SQIVND (reference sequence). CDR3 size: 15 residues. Here the CDR3 reads CASSWGHMDTGELFF. The DNA for the CDR3 is TGTGCCAGTAGCTGGGGGCACATGGACACCGGGGAGCTGTTTTTT.

J is TRBJ2-5 and V is TRBV19, with 10 bases fitting TRBD2. TRBJ2-7 matches the DNA end more closely, so the J call is doubtful. From germline, CDR1 is LNHDA and CDR2 SQIVND (reference sequence). The CDR3 is 16 residues long. The CDR3 region is CASSVGLAVLGYEQYF. In DNA, the CDR3 is TGTGCCAGTAGTGTAGGACTAGCGGTTCTAGGCTACGAGCAGTACTTC.

This clone was seen only once. In DNA form, the CDR3 reads TGTGCCAGCAGTTACGGCAGGGGAGATCAGCCCCAGCATTTT. Translation gives CASSYGRGDQPQHF. This chain links TRBV6-5 with TRBJ1-5, with D possibly being TRBD1 (6 bases). V was cut by 2 bases and J by 5 bases, with 10 bases left in between. Germline V gene data show CDR1 as MNHEY and CDR2 as SVGAGI. The length of the CDR3 is 14 residues.

This clone has more than one count but fewer than ten. The chain has TRBV5-7 and TRBJ2-7; the D gene is possibly TRBD1 (6 bases). TRBV5-7 is given ORF status, its function remaining uncertain. V lost 4 bases and J 6 bases, leaving 26 bases between the germline ends. CDR3 length: 17 amino acids. The CDR3 coding sequence is TGTGCCAGCAGCGACTCGTGGGGGCGGTTAAATAGCAGCGAGCAGTACTTC. Residues: CASSDSWGRLNSSEQYF.

This sequence joins TRBV11-2 and TRBJ2-5; 11 bases are shared with TRBD1. J gave up 0 bases and V 5 bases, and 5 bases lay outside the gene matches. The germline V gene encodes CDR1 SGHAT and CDR2 FQNNGV. This CDR3 contains 16 residues. CDR3 nucleotides: TGTGCCAGCAGCCCCGGGACAGGGGGGTACCAAGAGACCCAGTACTTC. Translation: CASSPGTGGYQETQYF.

This clone has a single count. V and J are TRBV6-4 and TRBJ2-1, with TRBD2 matching 7 bases. The J segment lost 1 base and the V segment lost 2 bases, leaving 2 bases of the junction unmatched. Germline CDR1 reads MRHNA; CDR2 reads SNTAGT. CDR3 length: 15 amino acids. CDR3 sequence (DNA): TGTGCCAGCAGTGACACTAGCGTGTCCTACAATGAGCAGTTCTTC. Its protein is CASSDTSVSYNEQFF.

CDR3 sequence reads: CASSHNYEQYF. As DNA, the CDR3 is TGTGCCAGCAGCCACAACTACGAGCAGTACTTC. The chain couples TRBV6-1 to TRBJ2-7; D remains ambiguous. The V end lost 6 bases, the J end lost 3 bases, and 6 bases lay between the germline ends. CDR1 is MNHNS, CDR2 SASEGT, per germline. This CDR3 contains 11 residues.

This chain links TRBV9 with TRBJ2-7, with D possibly called TRBD1 or TRBD2 (6 bases each). The CDR3 runs 14 residues. Germline V CDR1 and CDR2: SGDLS, YYNGEE. V dropped 4 bases and J dropped 6 bases, with 17 bases sitting between them. The DNA of the CDR3 is TGTGCCAGCAGCCGCCTGGAGGGGGTCTCCGAGCAGTACTTC. Encoded protein: CASSRLEGVSEQYF.

The chain employs TRBV11-3 and TRBJ2-7; 9 nucleotides align to TRBD2. The CDR3 runs to 14 residues. Germline V gene sequence: CDR1 SGHNT, CDR2 YENEEA. V shed 0 bases, J shed 6 bases, and the junction held 3 bases outside the gene matches. The CDR3 region is CASSLDPSGTEQYF. The CDR3 coding sequence is TGTGCCAGCAGCTTAGACCCTAGCGGGACCGAGCAGTACTTC. Complete variable domain (other parts from reference TRBV11-3 and TRBJ2-7): EAGVVQSPRYKIIEKKQPVAFWCNPISGHNTLYWYLQNLGQGPELLIRYENEEAVDDSQLPKDRFSAERLKGVDSTLKIQPAELGDSAVYLCASSLDPSGTEQYFGPGTRLTVT.

CDR3 in DNA: TGCAGCGCTGGGACGGGTGAAGCTTTCTTT. It translates to CSAGTGEAFF. The J gene is TRBJ1-1, the V gene TRBV29-1; the D gene is possibly TRBD1 (5 bases). Germline V CDR1 and CDR2: SQVTM, ANQGSEA. The CDR3 loop spans 10 amino acids. The V gene lost 7 bases and the J gene lost 7 bases, with 10 bases spanning the gap.